The following is a T cell receptor (beta chain) sequence with its context. Repertoires were generated with immunoSEQ multiplex PCR, while TCRdb's copy carries only in-frame clones and drops some. This repertoire shows under 50,000 clones, roughly 94% found once; its top ten account for 0.7% to 1%. These data are taken from a study of T cell changes during pregnancy in multiple sclerosis. The receptor was derived from a female donor with multiple sclerosis, enrolled in a pregnancy study. The specimen was CD4+ T cells from peripheral blood mononuclear cells, collected in the third trimester of pregnancy.

The CDR3 sequence: CAWAAGPGEQYF. CDR3 bases: TGTGCCTGGGCGGCAGGGCCCGGCGAGCAGTACTTC. This chain links TRBV30 with TRBJ2-7, with D tentatively TRBD1 (5 bases). From germline, CDR1 is GTSNPN and CDR2 SVGIG (reference sequence). This CDR3 is built from 12 residues. Trimming removed 5 bases at V and 6 bases at J, with 14 bases between.